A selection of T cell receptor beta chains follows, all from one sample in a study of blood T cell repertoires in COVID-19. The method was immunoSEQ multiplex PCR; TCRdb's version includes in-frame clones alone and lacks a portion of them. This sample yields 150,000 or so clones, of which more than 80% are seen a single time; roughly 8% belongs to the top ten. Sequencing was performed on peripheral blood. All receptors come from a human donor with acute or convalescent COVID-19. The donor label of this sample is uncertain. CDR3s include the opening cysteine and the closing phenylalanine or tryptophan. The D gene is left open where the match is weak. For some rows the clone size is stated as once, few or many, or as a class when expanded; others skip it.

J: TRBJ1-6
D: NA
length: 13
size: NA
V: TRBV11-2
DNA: TGTGCCAGCAGCTTCGGAGATAATTCACCCCTCCACTTT
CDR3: CASSFGDNSPLHF

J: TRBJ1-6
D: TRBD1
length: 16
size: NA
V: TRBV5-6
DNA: TGTGCCAGCAGCTTCCGGACAGGGGGCGGGGGATCACCCCTCCACTTT
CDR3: CASSFRTGGGGSPLHF

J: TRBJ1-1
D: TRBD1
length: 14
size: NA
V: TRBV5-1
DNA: TGCGCCAGCAGCCAAGGCGCGGGACAGGGTAGAGCTTTCTTT
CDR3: CASSQGAGQGRAFF

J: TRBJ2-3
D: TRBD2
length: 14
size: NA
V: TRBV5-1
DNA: TGCGCCAGCAGTCCCGGGGGGTATAAGGATACGCAGTATTTT
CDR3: CASSPGGYKDTQYF

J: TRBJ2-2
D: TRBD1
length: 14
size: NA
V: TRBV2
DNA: TGTGCCAGCAGTGCACAGGGGGAAGCCGGGGAGCTGTTTTTT
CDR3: CASSAQGEAGELFF

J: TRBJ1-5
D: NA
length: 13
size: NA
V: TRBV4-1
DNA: TGCGCCAGCAGCCAAGAGTACAATCAGCCCCAGCATTTT
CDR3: CASSQEYNQPQHF

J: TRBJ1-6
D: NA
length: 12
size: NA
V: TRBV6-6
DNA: TGTGCCAGCAGTGGCGGTGGCTCACCCCTCCACTTT
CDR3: CASSGGGSPLHF

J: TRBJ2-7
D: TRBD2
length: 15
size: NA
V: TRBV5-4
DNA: TGTGCCAGCAGCTTGTCTAGCGGGGGTCCCTACGAGCAGTACTTC
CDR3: CASSLSSGGPYEQYF

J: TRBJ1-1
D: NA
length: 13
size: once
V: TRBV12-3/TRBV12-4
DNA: TGTGCCAGCAGTTTATTGGCGGACACTGAAGCTTTCTTT
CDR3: CASSLLADTEAFF

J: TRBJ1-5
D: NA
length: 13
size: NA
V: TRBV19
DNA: TGTGCCAGTAGTATTGGGAGGAAAGGGCCCCAGCATTTT
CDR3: CASSIGRKGPQHF

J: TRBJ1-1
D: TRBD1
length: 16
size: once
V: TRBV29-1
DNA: TGCAGCGTCCCGGGGACAGAAAGTACTATGAACACTGAAGCTTTCTTT
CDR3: CSVPGTESTMNTEAFF

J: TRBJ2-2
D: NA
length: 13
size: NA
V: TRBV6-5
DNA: TGTGCCAGCAGCAGGGGCTCCACCGGGGAGCTGTTTTTT
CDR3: CASSRGSTGELFF

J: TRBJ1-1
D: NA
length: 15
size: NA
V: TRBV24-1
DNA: TGTGCCAGCCGGAGATGTTTGGGGGGAAACACTGAAGCTTTCTTT
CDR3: CASRRCLGGNTEAFF

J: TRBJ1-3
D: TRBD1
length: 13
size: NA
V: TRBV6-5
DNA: TGTGCCAGCACGGGACAGAGCTTAAACACCATATATTTT
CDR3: CASTGQSLNTIYF

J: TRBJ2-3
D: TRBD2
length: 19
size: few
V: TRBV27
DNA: TGTGCCAGCAGTTTTGTTCCGTTAGCGGGGGCCTTCAACCCAGATACGCAGTATTTT
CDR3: CASSFVPLAGAFNPDTQYF

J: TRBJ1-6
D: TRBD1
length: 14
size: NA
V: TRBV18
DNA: TGTGCCAGCTCGCAGACAGGGGAAGGATCACCCCTCCACTTT
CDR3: CASSQTGEGSPLHF

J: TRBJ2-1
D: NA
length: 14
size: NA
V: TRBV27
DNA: TGTGCCAGCAGTTTATCGATATATAGTAATGAGCAGTTCTTC
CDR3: CASSLSIYSNEQFF

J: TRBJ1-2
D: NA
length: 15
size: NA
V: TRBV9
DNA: TGTGCCAGCAGCGTAGAGGAGGGGACTAACTATGGCTACACCTTC
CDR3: CASSVEEGTNYGYTF

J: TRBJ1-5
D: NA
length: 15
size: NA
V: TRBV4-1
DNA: TGCGCCAGCAGCCAAGGGCGGACAGATAATCAGCCCCAGCATTTT
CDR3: CASSQGRTDNQPQHF

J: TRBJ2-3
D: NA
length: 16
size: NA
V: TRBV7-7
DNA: TGTGCTAGCAGCTTAGGACTTTTGCTGCGCACAGATACGCAGTATTTT
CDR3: CASSLGLLLRTDTQYF

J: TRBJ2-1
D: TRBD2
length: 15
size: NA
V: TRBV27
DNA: TGTGCCAGCAGTTTGGCGGGGGGCTACTACAATGAGCAGTTCTTC
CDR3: CASSLAGGYYNEQFF

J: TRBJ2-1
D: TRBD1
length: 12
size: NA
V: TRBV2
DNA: TGTGCCAGCAGGGGGGACAGGCATGAGCAGTTCTTC
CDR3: CASRGDRHEQFF

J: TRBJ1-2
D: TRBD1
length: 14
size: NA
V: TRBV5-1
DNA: TGCGCCAGCAGTTTTGGGACAGGGGAGTTCGGCTACACCTTC
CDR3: CASSFGTGEFGYTF

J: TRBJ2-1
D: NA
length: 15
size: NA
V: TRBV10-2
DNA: TGCGCCAGCAGTAAAGGGGTCGGCTCCTACAATGAGCAGTTCTTC
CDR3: CASSKGVGSYNEQFF

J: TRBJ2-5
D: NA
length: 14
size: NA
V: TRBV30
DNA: TGTGCCTGGAGTCCATACCCAGTCCAAGAGACCCAGTACTTC
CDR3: CAWSPYPVQETQYF

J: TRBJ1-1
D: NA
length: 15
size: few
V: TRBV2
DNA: TGTGCCAGCAGTGAATGGGGAGGGCCCCTCACTGAAGCTTTCTTT
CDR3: CASSEWGGPLTEAFF

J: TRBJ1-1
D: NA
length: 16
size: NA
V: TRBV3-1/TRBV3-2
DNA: TGTGCCAGCAGCCCCTCTTTCGGGGCGGGGACCACTGAAGCTTTCTTT
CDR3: CASSPSFGAGTTEAFF

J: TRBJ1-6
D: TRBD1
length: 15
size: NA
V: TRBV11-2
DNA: TGTGCCAGCAGCCGCGAGGGACAGGGGCGTTCACCCCTCCACTTT
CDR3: CASSREGQGRSPLHF

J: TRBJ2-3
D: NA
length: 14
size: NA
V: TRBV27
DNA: TGTGCCAGCAGTTTCGGGCAGGGAAAAGATACGCAGTATTTT
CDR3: CASSFGQGKDTQYF

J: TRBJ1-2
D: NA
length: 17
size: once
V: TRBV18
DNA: TGTGCCAGCTCACCTGACAGAAACTCTTTTGAGGACTATGGCTACACCTTC
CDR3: CASSPDRNSFEDYGYTF

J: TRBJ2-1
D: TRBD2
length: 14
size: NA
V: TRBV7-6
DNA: TGTGCCAGCAGCTCGTCTGGCGGGGGTACTGAGCAGTTCTTC
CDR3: CASSSSGGGTEQFF

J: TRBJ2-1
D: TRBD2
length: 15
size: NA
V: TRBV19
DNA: TGTGCCAGTAGTATGGTCGCGGGGGGGCGTTTTGAGCAGTTCTTC
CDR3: CASSMVAGGRFEQFF

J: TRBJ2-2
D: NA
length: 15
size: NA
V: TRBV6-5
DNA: TGTGCCAGCAGACAGGGAGCGGTGAACACCGGGGAGCTGTTTTTT
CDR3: CASRQGAVNTGELFF

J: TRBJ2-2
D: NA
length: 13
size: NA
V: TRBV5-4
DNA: TGTGCCGGGAGGCGGGGAAGTACCGGGGAGCTGTTTTTT
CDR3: CAGRRGSTGELFF

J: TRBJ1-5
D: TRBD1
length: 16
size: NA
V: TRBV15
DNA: TGTGCCACCAGCAGAGATGGACAGGGAATAAGGCAGCCCCAGCATTTT
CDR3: CATSRDGQGIRQPQHF